This T cell receptor (beta chain) was retrieved from a study of T cells in women clearing cervical HPV infection. Prevalent HPV16 infections were excluded; only incident single HPV16 infections included. About this clone itself: Read sequence stops 3 residues before the CDR3 end, and the germline J gene provides the missing end.

The repertoire was sequenced with immunoSEQ multiplex PCR; TCRdb's copy has only in-frame clones and lacks some. This sample contains approximately 20,000 clones. Germline V gives CDR1 SGHAT, CDR2 FQNNGV. This CDR3 is built from 13 residues. V shed 4 bases and J shed 3 bases, with 7 bases lying between them. Material: blood buffy coat. This sequence originates from a woman between 18 and 70 years old with a cervical HPV16 infection that either progressed to CIN3+ or cleared (not recorded which). V and J are TRBV11-2 and TRBJ1-5; D is unresolved. CDR3 amino acids: CASSSSVNQPQHF. The DNA read from the CDR3 is TGTGCCAGCAGCTCCTCGGTCAATCAGCCC.